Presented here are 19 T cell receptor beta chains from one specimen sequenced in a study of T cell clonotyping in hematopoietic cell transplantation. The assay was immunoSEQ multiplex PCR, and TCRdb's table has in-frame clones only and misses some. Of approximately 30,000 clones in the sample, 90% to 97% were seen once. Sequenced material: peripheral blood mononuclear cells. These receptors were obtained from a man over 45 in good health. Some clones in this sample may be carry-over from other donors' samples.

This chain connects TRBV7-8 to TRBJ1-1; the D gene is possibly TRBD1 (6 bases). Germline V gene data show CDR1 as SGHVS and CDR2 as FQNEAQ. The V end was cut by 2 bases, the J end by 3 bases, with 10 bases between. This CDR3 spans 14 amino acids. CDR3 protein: CASSLLGGDTEAFF. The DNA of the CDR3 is TGTGCCAGCAGCTTATTAGGGGGAGACACTGAAGCTTTCTTT.

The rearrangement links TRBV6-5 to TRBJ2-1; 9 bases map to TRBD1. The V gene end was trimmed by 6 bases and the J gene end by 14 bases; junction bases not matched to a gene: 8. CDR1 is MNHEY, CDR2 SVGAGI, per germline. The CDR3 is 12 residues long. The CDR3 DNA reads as TGTGCCAGCAGAAGCGACCGGGACAGGGAGTTCTTC. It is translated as CASRSDRDREFF.

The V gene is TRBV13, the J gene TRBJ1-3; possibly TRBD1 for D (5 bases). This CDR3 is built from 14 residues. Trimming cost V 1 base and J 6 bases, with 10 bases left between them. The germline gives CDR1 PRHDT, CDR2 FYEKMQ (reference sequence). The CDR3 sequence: CASSLEGSENTIYF. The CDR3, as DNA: TGTGCCAGCAGCTTAGAGGGGTCCGAAAACACCATATATTTT.

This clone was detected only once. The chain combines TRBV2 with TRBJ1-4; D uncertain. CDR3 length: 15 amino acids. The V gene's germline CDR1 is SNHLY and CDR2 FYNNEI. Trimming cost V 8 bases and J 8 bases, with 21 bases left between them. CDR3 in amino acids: CASGLLRSAAEKLFF. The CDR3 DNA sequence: TGTGCCAGCGGACTTCTTCGGAGCGCGGCCGAAAAACTGTTTTTT.

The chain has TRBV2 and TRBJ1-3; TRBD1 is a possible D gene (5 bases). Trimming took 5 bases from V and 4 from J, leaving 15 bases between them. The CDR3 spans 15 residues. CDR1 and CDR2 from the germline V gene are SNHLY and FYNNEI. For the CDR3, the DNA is TGTGCCAGCAGTCAAGAGACGGGGGTAGGAAACACCATATATTTT. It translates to CASSQETGVGNTIYF.

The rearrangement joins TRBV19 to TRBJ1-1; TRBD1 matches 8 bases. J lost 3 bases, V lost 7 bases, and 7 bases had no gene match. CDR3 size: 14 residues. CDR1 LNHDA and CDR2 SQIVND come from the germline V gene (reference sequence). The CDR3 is CASTGGQAHTEAFF. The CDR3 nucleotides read TGTGCCAGTACCGGGGGACAGGCACACACTGAAGCTTTCTTT.

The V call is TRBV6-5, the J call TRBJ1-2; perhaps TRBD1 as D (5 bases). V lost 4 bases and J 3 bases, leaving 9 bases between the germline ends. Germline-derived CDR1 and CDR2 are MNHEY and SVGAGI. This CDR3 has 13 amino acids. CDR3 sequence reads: CASSSREDYGYTF. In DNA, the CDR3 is TGTGCCAGCAGTTCCAGGGAAGACTATGGCTACACCTTC.

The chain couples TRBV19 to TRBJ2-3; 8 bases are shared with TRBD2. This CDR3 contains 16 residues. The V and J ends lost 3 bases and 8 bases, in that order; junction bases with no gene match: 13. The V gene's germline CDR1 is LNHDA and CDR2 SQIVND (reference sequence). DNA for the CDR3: TGTGCCAGTAGTATTCGGGTGACGGGGGGGCCGGGTACGCAGTATTTT. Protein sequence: CASSIRVTGGPGTQYF.

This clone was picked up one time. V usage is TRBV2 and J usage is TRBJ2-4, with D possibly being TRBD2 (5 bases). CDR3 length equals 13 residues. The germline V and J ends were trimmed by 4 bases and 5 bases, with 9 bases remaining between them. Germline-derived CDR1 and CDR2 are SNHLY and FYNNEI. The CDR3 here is CASSGSGENIQYF. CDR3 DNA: TGTGCCAGCAGTGGATCCGGGGAAAACATTCAGTACTTC. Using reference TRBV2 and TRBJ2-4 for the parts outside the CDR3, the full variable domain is EPEVTQTPSHQVTQMGQEVILRCVPISNHLYFYWYRQILGQKVEFLVSFYNNEISEKSEIFDDQFSVERPDGSNFTLKIRSTKLEDSAMYFCASSGSGENIQYFGAGTRLSVL.

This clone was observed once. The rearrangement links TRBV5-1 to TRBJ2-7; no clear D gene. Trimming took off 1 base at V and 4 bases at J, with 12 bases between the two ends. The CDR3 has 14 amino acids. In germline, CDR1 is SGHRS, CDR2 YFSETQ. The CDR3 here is CASSLSGPGYEQYF. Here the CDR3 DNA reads TGCGCCAGCAGCTTGTCCGGCCCTGGATACGAGCAGTACTTC.

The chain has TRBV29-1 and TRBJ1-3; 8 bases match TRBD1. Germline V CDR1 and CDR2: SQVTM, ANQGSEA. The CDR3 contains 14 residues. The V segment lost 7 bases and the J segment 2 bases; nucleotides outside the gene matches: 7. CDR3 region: CSAHRGETGNTIYF. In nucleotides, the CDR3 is TGCAGCGCCCACAGGGGGGAGACTGGAAACACCATATATTTT.

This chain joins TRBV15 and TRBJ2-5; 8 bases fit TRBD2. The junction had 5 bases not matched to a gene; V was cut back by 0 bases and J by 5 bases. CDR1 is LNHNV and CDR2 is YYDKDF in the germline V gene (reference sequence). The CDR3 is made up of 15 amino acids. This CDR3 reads CATSRDREGPETQYF. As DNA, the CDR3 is TGTGCCACCAGCAGAGATCGGGAGGGTCCCGAGACCCAGTACTTC.

CDR3 nucleotides: TGTGCCAGCAGCTTCGGACAGTTCCGTAATGAAAAACTGTTTTTT. Translated, it gives CASSFGQFRNEKLFF. The rearrangement links TRBV13 to TRBJ1-4, with D perhaps TRBD1 (6 bases). Germline CDR1 and CDR2: PRHDT and FYEKMQ (reference sequence). This CDR3 comprises 15 residues. Between the trimmed V and J ends, which lost 3 bases and 4 bases, there was a span of 12 bases.

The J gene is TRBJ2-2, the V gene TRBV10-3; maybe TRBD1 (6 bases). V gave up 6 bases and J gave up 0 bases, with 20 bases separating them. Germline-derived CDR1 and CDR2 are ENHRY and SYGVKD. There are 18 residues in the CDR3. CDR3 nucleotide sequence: TGTGCCATCAGGGAGGACGGTCATGGACAGTCGAACACCGGGGAGCTGTTTTTT. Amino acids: CAIREDGHGQSNTGELFF.

The CDR3 protein is CASSLDLVSSYNEQFF. The DNA of the CDR3 is TGTGCCAGCAGCTTAGATCTGGTTTCTTCCTACAATGAGCAGTTCTTC. The chain is built from TRBV7-2 and TRBJ2-1; D gene uncertain. This CDR3 has 16 amino acids. CDR1 SGHTA and CDR2 FQGNSA come from the germline V gene. V was pared by 1 base and J by 1 base, with 11 bases between. The full variable domain, rest sourced from reference TRBV7-2 and TRBJ2-1, is GAGVSQSPSNKVTEKGKDVELRCDPISGHTALYWYRQSLGQGLEFLIYFQGNSAPDKSGLPSDRFSAERTGGSVSTLTIQRTQQEDSAVYLCASSLDLVSSYNEQFFGPGTRLTVL.

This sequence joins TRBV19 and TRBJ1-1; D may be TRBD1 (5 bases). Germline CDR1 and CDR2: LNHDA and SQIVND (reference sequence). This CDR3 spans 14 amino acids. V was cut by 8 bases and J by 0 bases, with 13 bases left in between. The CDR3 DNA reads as TGTGCCAGTCAGGCAGGGTCTGTGAACACTGAAGCTTTCTTT. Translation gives CASQAGSVNTEAFF.

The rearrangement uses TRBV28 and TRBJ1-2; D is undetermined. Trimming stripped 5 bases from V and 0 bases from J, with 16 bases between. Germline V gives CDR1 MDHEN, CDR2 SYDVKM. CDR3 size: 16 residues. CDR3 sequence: CASSPSRAGTNYGYTF. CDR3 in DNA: TGTGCCAGCAGTCCCTCTAGGGCCGGGACTAACTATGGCTACACCTTC.

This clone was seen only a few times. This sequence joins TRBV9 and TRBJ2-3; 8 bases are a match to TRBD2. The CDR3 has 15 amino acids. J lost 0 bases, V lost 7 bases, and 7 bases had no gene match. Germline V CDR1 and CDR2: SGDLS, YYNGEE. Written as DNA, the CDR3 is TGTGCCAGCTCAACTCGGGGGGGAAGCACAGATACGCAGTATTTT. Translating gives CASSTRGGSTDTQYF.

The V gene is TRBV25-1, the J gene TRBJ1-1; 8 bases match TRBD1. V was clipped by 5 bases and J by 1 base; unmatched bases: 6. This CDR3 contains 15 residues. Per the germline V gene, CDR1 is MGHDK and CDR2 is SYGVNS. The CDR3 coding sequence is TGTGCCAGCAGTCAGGGGGCGTTTTCGAACACTGAAGCTTTCTTT. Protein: CASSQGAFSNTEAFF. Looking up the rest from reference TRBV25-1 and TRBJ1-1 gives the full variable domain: EADIYQTPRYLVIGTGKKITLECSQTMGHDKMYWYQQDPGMELHLIHYSYGVNSTEKGDLSSESTVSRIRTEHFPLTLESARPSHTSQYLCASSQGAFSNTEAFFGQGTRLTVV.